These 20 T cell receptor beta chains share one sample of origin, sequenced in a study of cytomegalovirus exposure and HLA in healthy donors. With 60 Vbeta and 13 Jbeta primers, the PCR was carried out. Some clones are missing from TCRdb's copy, which holds only in-frame ones; the method was immunoSEQ multiplex PCR. The table has about 100,000 clones, around 80% seen once. Material for sequencing was PBMCs. These receptors all stem from a young woman in good health and CMV-seronegative.

The V call is TRBV29-1, the J call TRBJ1-6; no definite D call. Germline CDR1 is SQVTM and CDR2 is ANQGSEA. V lost 0 bases and J lost 3, with 6 bases in between. This CDR3 has 14 amino acids. CDR3 in amino acids: CSVEDRLYNSPLHF. The CDR3 region has the DNA TGCAGCGTTGAAGACAGACTCTATAATTCACCCCTCCACTTT.

The chain couples TRBV6-4 to TRBJ2-1; 12 bases align to TRBD2. The CDR3 is made up of 15 amino acids. Germline V CDR1 and CDR2: MRHNA, SNTAGT. Trimming cost V 4 bases and J 8 bases; bases outside gene matches: 6. CDR3 region: CASSATSGRVDEQFF. The CDR3 coding sequence is TGTGCCAGCAGTGCGACTAGCGGGAGAGTGGATGAGCAGTTCTTC.

Turning to this clone: One end of the junction does not line up with germline, which may come from a read error. The chain links TRBV6-6 to TRBJ2-7, with D perhaps TRBD2 (5 bases). The germline CDR1 and CDR2 sequences are MNHNY and SVGAGI (reference sequence). The CDR3 covers 14 residues. The CDR3 DNA sequence: TGTGCCGGCAGTTACTCGTTTGAGGGTGGCGAGCAGTACTTC. Protein sequence: CAGSYSFEGGEQYF.

V gene TRBV7-2 combines with J gene TRBJ2-5; TRBD2 matches 8 bases. Germline values: CDR1 SGHTA, CDR2 FQGNSA. The CDR3 is made up of 16 amino acids. The V and J ends lost 5 bases and 2 bases, in that order; junction bases with no gene match: 10. Written as DNA, the CDR3 is TGTGCCAGCAGCCCTCAGCGGGGGCCGGATCAAGAGACCCAGTACTTC. Translation: CASSPQRGPDQETQYF.

The V gene is TRBV6-1, the J gene TRBJ2-7, with TRBD2 matching over 8 bases. V dropped 6 bases and J dropped 2; count of bases not matched to a gene: 3. The CDR3 totals 13 residues. Per germline, CDR1 MNHNS and CDR2 SASEGT. The CDR3 is CASRSGGTYEQYF. The CDR3 nucleotides read TGTGCCAGCAGGAGCGGGGGAACCTACGAGCAGTACTTC.

The CDR3: CASRGQPTWQYF. The CDR3 DNA is TGTGCCAGCCGGGGACAGCCTACGTGGCAGTACTTC. This chain uses TRBV5-8 with TRBJ2-7; 7 nucleotides line up with TRBD1. The CDR3 has 12 amino acids. The V gene's germline CDR1 is SGHTS and CDR2 YDEGEE. Trimming removed 7 bases from V and 9 bases from J; junction bases left unmatched: 10.

This chain links TRBV4-1 with TRBJ2-3, with a weak D call TRBD1 (5 bases). Trimming stripped 0 bases from V and 4 bases from J, with 11 bases between. The CDR3 totals 15 residues. Germline loops: CDR1 MGHRA, CDR2 YSYEKL. Here the CDR3 reads CASSQDKQAADTQYF. Written as DNA, the CDR3 is TGCGCCAGCAGCCAAGATAAACAGGCCGCAGATACGCAGTATTTT.

The J gene is TRBJ2-5, the V gene TRBV21-1; the table's D call, TRBD1, has no DNA check behind it. The J call may be wrong; the DNA end is better matched by TRBJ2-7. TRBV21-1 is a pseudogene. This CDR3 spans 14 amino acids. The CDR3 spells CASSKGDKTYEQYF. The CDR3 bases are TGTGCCAGCAGCAAAGGCGACAAAACCTACGAGCAGTACTTC.

The chain joins TRBV29-1 to TRBJ2-3; 7 bases agree with TRBD2. This CDR3 spans 16 amino acids. The J segment lost 2 bases and the V segment lost 3 bases, leaving 11 bases of the junction unmatched. Germline V gives CDR1 SQVTM, CDR2 ANQGSEA. In nucleotides, the CDR3 is TGCAGCGTTGATCCCCGGGGGGACTACAACACAGATACGCAGTATTTT. Protein sequence: CSVDPRGDYNTDTQYF.

The chain recombines TRBV9 with TRBJ2-3, with TRBD2 matching over 13 bases. Unmatched junction bases numbered 12, after V lost 5 bases and J lost 0 bases. CDR1 SGDLS and CDR2 YYNGEE come from the germline V gene. The CDR3 spans 19 residues. CDR3 sequence: CASSRGLAGVGESTDTQYF. In nucleotides, the CDR3 is TGTGCCAGCAGTCGTGGACTAGCGGGAGTGGGGGAGAGCACAGATACGCAGTATTTT.

The rearrangement uses TRBV11-2 and TRBJ2-3, with a tentative D call TRBD1 (5 bases). The CDR3 is 14 residues long. V gave up 2 bases and J gave up 2 bases, with 8 bases separating them. Germline CDR1 reads SGHAT; CDR2 reads FQNNGV. This chain's CDR3 is CASSLQGLTDTQYF. The CDR3, as DNA: TGTGCCAGCAGCTTACAGGGCCTCACAGATACGCAGTATTTT.

The chain links TRBV7-8 to TRBJ2-5, with 8 bases matching TRBD2. With V trimmed by 7 bases and J by 9 bases, 22 bases remained unmatched. The CDR3 has 17 amino acids. Per the germline V gene, CDR1 is SGHVS and CDR2 is FQNEAQ. The CDR3 bases are TGTGCCAGCACCAACCCCCGGTGGGTAGCGGGGACCTCGGCCCAGTACTTC. The encoded protein is CASTNPRWVAGTSAQYF.

V and J are TRBV30 and TRBJ1-4; 7 bases align to TRBD1. Germline CDR1 reads GTSNPN; CDR2 reads SVGIG (reference sequence). V dropped 1 base and J dropped 5; count of bases not matched to a gene: 7. This CDR3 is built from 15 residues. The CDR3 spells CAWSEGQGENEKLFF. CDR3 in DNA: TGTGCCTGGAGTGAGGGGCAGGGGGAAAATGAAAAACTGTTTTTT.

V usage is TRBV30 and J usage is TRBJ1-6; no firm D call. The CDR3 sequence is 15 residues long. The germline CDR1 and CDR2 sequences are GTSNPN and SVGIG (reference sequence). V was cut by 5 bases and J by 5 bases, with 16 bases left in between. The CDR3 nucleotides are TGTGCCTGGGGCCCCCTGGACGGGAATAATTCACCCCTCCACTTT. Residues: CAWGPLDGNNSPLHF. Based on the CDR3 plus reference TRBV30 and TRBJ1-6, the full variable domain is SQTIHQWPATLVQPVGSPLSLECTVEGTSNPNLYWYRQAAGRGLQLLFYSVGIGQISSEVPQNLSASRPQDRQFILSSKKLLLSDSGFYLCAWGPLDGNNSPLHFGNGTRLTVT.

This clone came up once. The CDR3, as DNA: TGTGCCAGCAGTCGGGCAGGGTCGGACGAGCAGTACTTC. Its protein is CASSRAGSDEQYF. The chain recombines TRBV6-5 with TRBJ2-7, with a weak D call TRBD1 (5 bases). The V end was cut by 5 bases, the J end by 5 bases, with 13 bases between. Germline V CDR1 and CDR2: MNHEY, SVGAGI. There are 13 residues in the CDR3.

This sequence joins TRBV7-8 and TRBJ2-1; 10 bases agree with TRBD2. The CDR3 is 18 residues long. Trimming at V came to 4 bases and at J to 0 bases, leaving 9 bases not matched to a gene. From germline, CDR1 is SGHVS and CDR2 FQNEAQ. CDR3 amino acids: CASSWARSGGDSYNEQFF. CDR3 coding DNA: TGTGCCAGCAGCTGGGCCCGAAGCGGGGGGGACTCCTACAATGAGCAGTTCTTC.

The chain couples TRBV29-1 to TRBJ2-1; the match to TRBD2 covers 11 bases. After removal of 0 bases from V and 8 bases from J, the junction contained 12 bases not matched to a gene. This CDR3 is 17 amino acids long. Per the germline V gene, CDR1 is SQVTM and CDR2 is ANQGSEA. The CDR3 DNA follows: TGCAGCGTTGAAGACAAAATCGGACTAGCGGGCGGGGATGAGCAGTTCTTC. The encoded protein is CSVEDKIGLAGGDEQFF.

The chain combines TRBV6-6 with TRBJ2-2, with TRBD2 matching over 11 bases. V shed 6 bases and J 2 bases; nucleotides not matched to a gene: 5. This CDR3 is built from 16 residues. CDR1 and CDR2 from the germline V gene are MNHNY and SVGAGI (reference sequence). The CDR3 nucleotides read TGTGCCAGCAGAGCTACTAGCGGGAGAAACACCGGGGAGCTGTTTTTT. This translates into CASRATSGRNTGELFF.

The V call is TRBV10-3, the J call TRBJ2-1; D gene uncertain. Trimming stripped 1 base from V and 7 bases from J, with 5 bases between. This CDR3 region has 12 residues. CDR1 ENHRY and CDR2 SYGVKD come from the germline V gene. CDR3 in DNA: TGTGCCATCAGTGAGTTGTATAATGAGCAGTTCTTC. Translation gives CAISELYNEQFF.

This rearrangement joins TRBV7-2 to TRBJ2-7; 7 nucleotides line up with TRBD2. CDR3 length: 16 amino acids. V shed 1 base and J 0 bases; nucleotides not matched to a gene: 6. Germline CDR1 SGHTA, CDR2 FQGNSA. The DNA for the CDR3 is TGTGCCAGCAGCTTAGGGGGGGGATTGAGCTCCTACGAGCAGTACTTC. Translating it yields CASSLGGGLSSYEQYF.